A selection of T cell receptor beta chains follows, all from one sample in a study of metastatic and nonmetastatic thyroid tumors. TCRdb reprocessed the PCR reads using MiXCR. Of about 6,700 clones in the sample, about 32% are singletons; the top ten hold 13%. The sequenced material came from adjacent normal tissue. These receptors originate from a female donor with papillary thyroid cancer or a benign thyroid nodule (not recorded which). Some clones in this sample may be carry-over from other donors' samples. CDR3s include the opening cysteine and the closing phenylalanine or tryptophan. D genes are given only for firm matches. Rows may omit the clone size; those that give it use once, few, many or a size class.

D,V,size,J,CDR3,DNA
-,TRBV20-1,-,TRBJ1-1,CSASFWNTEAFF,TGCAGTGCTAGCTTCTGGAACACTGAAGCTTTCTTT
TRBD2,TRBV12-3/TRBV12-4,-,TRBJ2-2,CARKVAGGDTGELCF,TGTGCCAGAAAGGTAGCGGGGGGCGACACCGGGGAGCTGTGTTTT
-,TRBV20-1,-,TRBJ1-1,CSARFQGLFMGITEAFF,TGCAGTGCTAGATTCCAAGGTCTCTTTATGGGGATCACTGAAGCTTTCTTT
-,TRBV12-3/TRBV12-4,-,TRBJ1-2,CPSIRDIHYCYSF,TGTCCCAGCATCCGGGACATTCACTATTGCTACTCCTTC
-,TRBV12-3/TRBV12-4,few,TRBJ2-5,CASTGEGDGETLYF,TGTGCCAGCACAGGAGAAGGGGATGGGGAGACCCTGTACTTC
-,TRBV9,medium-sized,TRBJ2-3,CASSESGVTDTQYF,TGTGCCAGCAGCGAGAGTGGAGTTACAGATACGCAGTATTTT
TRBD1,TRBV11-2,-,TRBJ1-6,CASRQGQGGSPLHF,TGTGCCAGCAGGCAGGGACAGGGGGGTTCACCCCTCCACTTT
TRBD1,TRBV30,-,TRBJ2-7,CAWGDSSYEQYF,TGTGCCTGGGGGGACAGCTCCTACGAGCAGTACTTC
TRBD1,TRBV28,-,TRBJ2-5,CASSLSGTAQETQYF,TGTGCCAGCAGTTTATCCGGGACAGCCCAAGAGACCCAGTACTTC
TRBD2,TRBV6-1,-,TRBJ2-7,CASSVTSGGTYEQYF,TGTGCCAGCAGCGTGACTAGCGGGGGTACCTACGAGCAGTACTTC
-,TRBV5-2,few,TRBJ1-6,CASSLSIAGGQGKLNSPLHF,TGTGCCAGCAGCTTATCGATTGCTGGGGGACAGGGAAAATTAAATTCACCCCTCCACTTT
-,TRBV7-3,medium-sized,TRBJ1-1,CASSQGMNTEAFF,TGTGCCAGCAGTCAGGGTATGAACACTGAAGCTTTCTTT
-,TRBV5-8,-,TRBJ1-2,CASTLQGVDGYTF,TGTGCCAGCACCCTACAGGGAGTAGATGGCTACACCTTC
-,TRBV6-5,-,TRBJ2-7,CASSYPLYEQYF,TGTGCCAGCAGTTACCCGCTGTACGAGCAGTACTTC
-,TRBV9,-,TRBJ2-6,CASSVDPLGVNVLTF,TGTGCCAGCAGCGTAGATCCCCTCGGGGTCAACGTACTGACTTTC
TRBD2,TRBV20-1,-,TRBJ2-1,CSAPRLGLADNEQFF,TGCAGTGCTCCCCGATTGGGACTAGCGGACAATGAGCAGTTCTTC
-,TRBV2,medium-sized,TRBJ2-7,CASRQEGDEQYF,TGTGCCAGCAGGCAAGAGGGTGACGAGCAGTACTTC
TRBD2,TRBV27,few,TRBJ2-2,CASSLLLSGALRELFF,TGTGCCAGCAGTTTATTGTTAAGCGGGGCCTTGAGGGAGCTGTTTTTT
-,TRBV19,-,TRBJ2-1,CASSMSSNSYNEQFF,TGTGCCAGTAGTATGAGCTCTAACTCCTACAATGAGCAGTTCTTC
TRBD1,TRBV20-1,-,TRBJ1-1,CSARVEAGGAFF,TGCAGTGCTAGAGTGGAGGCAGGGGGAGCTTTCTTT
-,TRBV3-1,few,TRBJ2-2,CASSHQNQELFF,TGTGCCAGCAGCCACCAGAACCAGGAGCTGTTTTTT
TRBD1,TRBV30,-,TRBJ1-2,CAWKDKDRGFYGYTF,TGTGCCTGGAAAGATAAGGACAGGGGTTTCTATGGCTACACCTTC